This TCR beta chain comes out of a study of CD8 T cells in ankylosing spondylitis. Study-wide results and limits: Within ankylosing spondylitis blood, a TCR beta motif made up of roughly eight highly homologous variants appeared to be characteristic. Disease-linked clones were CD8+ and relatively rare in peripheral blood.

Preparation of TCR beta libraries was done by quantitative 5'-RACE with molecular barcodes. TCRdb independently ran MiXCR on the 5' RACE reads; one entry per CDR3 protein. The table has some 700,000 distinct CDR3 sequences, over 15% seen once. V dropped 0 bases and J dropped 1 base, with 10 bases sitting between them. In germline, CDR1 is DFQATT, CDR2 SNEGSKA (reference sequence). CDR3 size: 14 residues. This clonotype showed up just a few times. The antigen is unknown. The TCR originated in a male donor with ankylosing spondylitis. V and J are TRBV20-1 and TRBJ2-7; D call uncertain. Sequenced: blood, either unsorted or a sorted T cell fraction (not recorded which). The CDR3 DNA reads TGCAGTGCTAGAGATTTTCGGCAGTCCTACGAGCAGTACTTC. It codes for CSARDFRQSYEQYF.